This is a list of T cell receptor beta chains from one sample in a study of T cell responses to AZD1222 COVID-19 vaccine. This table comes from immunoSEQ multiplex PCR, and its TCRdb copy is limited to in-frame clones, with some not included. The profile shows roughly 130,000 clones, just over 85% of them singletons. Sequencing used peripheral blood, obtained on day 0 of AZD1222 vaccination. The receptor source for this set is an adult in good health. Both conserved end residues are part of each CDR3. D genes are given only for firm matches. Only part of the rows carry a size: once, few, many, or a class if the clone is expanded.

TRBJ2-7	TRBV7-3	NA	TRBD1	CASSPSGTGDLSYEQYF	TGTGCCAGCAGCCCCTCCGGGACAGGTGATCTCTCCTACGAGCAGTACTTC
TRBJ2-5	TRBV2	NA	TRBD2	CASSREARETQYF	TGTGCCAGTAGCCGGGAGGCGCGAGAGACCCAGTACTTC
TRBJ2-7	TRBV28	once	TRBD2	CASNTPRLAGGPNEQYF	TGTGCCAGCAACACCCCAAGACTAGCGGGGGGGCCAAACGAGCAGTACTTC
TRBJ1-2	TRBV10-3	NA	NA	CAIPRGIDSDYGYTF	TGTGCCATCCCTCGAGGGATCGATTCTGACTATGGCTACACCTTC
TRBJ1-5	TRBV10-1	NA	NA	CASSEDVNQPQHF	TGCGCCAGCAGTGAGGATGTCAATCAGCCCCAGCATTTT
TRBJ2-5	TRBV6-1	NA	NA	CASSENTGSYF	TGTGCCAGCAGTGAAAACACAGGCTCATACTTC
TRBJ2-7	TRBV5-6	NA	NA	CASSLSGTRYEQYF	TGTGCCAGCAGCTTGTCGGGGACACGTTACGAGCAGTACTTC
TRBJ1-6	TRBV9	NA	TRBD1	CASSVGATGALHF	TGTGCCAGCAGCGTAGGGGCTACAGGGGCCCTCCACTTT
TRBJ1-2	TRBV24-1	NA	TRBD1	CATSDRTGLGYTF	TGTGCCACCAGTGACAGGACAGGGCTTGGCTACACCTTC
TRBJ1-2	TRBV3-1/TRBV3-2	NA	TRBD1	CASSQNTGGGYGYTF	TGTGCCAGCAGCCAAAATACAGGGGGTGGATATGGCTACACCTTC
TRBJ2-7	TRBV19	NA	TRBD1	CASSTGQAYYEQYF	TGTGCCAGTAGTACCGGACAGGCCTACTACGAGCAGTACTTC
TRBJ2-3	TRBV7-2	NA	NA	CASSPRLGESGTQYF	TGTGCCAGCAGCCCCCGGTTGGGGGAGAGTGGTACGCAGTATTTT
TRBJ2-7	TRBV2	NA	TRBD2	CASSARTSGSFTYEQYF	TGTGCCAGCAGTGCTCGGACTAGCGGGAGTTTTACATACGAGCAGTACTTC
TRBJ2-3	TRBV24-1	NA	TRBD1	CATSDSGTGGLSTDTQYF	TGTGCCACCAGTGATTCCGGGACAGGGGGTCTCAGCACAGATACGCAGTATTTT
TRBJ1-1	TRBV2	NA	NA	CASSEYGVITTEAFF	TGTGCCAGCAGTGAATATGGGGTAATCACCACTGAAGCTTTCTTT
TRBJ2-1	TRBV7-3	NA	NA	CASSPRAKGQFF	TGTGCCAGCAGCCCCCGGGCCAAGGGGCAGTTCTTC
TRBJ2-3	TRBV5-4	NA	TRBD1	CASSPDREDTQYF	TGTGCCAGCAGCCCGGACAGGGAAGATACGCAGTATTTT
TRBJ2-2	TRBV5-4	NA	NA	CASSYDFGTGELFF	TGTGCCAGCAGTTATGATTTTGGGACCGGGGAGCTGTTTTTT
TRBJ2-1	TRBV29-1	NA	NA	CSVVRREEQFF	TGCAGCGTTGTCAGACGGGAGGAGCAGTTCTTC
TRBJ2-1	TRBV29-1	NA	NA	CSVDSPPYNEQFF	TGCAGCGTTGATAGCCCCCCCTACAATGAGCAGTTCTTC
TRBJ2-7	TRBV2	NA	NA	CASTPDSLRGYEQYF	TGTGCCAGCACTCCGGACAGCCTGAGGGGCTACGAGCAGTACTTC
TRBJ1-6	TRBV13	NA	NA	CASSYLTGQGSPLHF	TGTGCCAGCAGCTATCTCACAGGGCAGGGTTCACCCCTCCACTTT
TRBJ2-2	TRBV18	NA	NA	CARSQATGGARTGELFF	TGTGCCCGCTCCCAAGCAACGGGCGGGGCGCGGACCGGGGAGCTGTTTTTT
TRBJ2-7	TRBV2	NA	TRBD2	CASSELAGREQYF	TGTGCCAGCAGTGAGCTAGCGGGGCGCGAGCAGTACTTC
TRBJ2-3	TRBV7-9	NA	NA	CASSLGGQPVGTDTQYF	TGTGCCAGCAGCTTAGGAGGGCAGCCCGTGGGCACAGATACGCAGTATTTT
TRBJ1-2	TRBV3-1/TRBV3-2	NA	TRBD1	CASSQGDRGRNYGYTF	TGTGCCAGCAGCCAAGGGGACAGGGGGCGAAACTATGGCTACACCTTC
TRBJ1-1	TRBV29-1	NA	TRBD1	CSVVQGVDEAFF	TGCAGCGTCGTGCAGGGGGTTGATGAAGCTTTCTTT
TRBJ1-4	TRBV7-9	NA	NA	CASSSQGRVGNEKLFF	TGTGCCAGCAGTTCACAAGGCCGGGTTGGGAATGAAAAACTGTTTTTT
TRBJ2-1	TRBV3-1/TRBV3-2	NA	TRBD2	CASSQTAGGPNEQFF	TGTGCCAGCAGCCAAACAGCGGGGGGGCCCAATGAGCAGTTCTTC
TRBJ2-7	TRBV19	NA	TRBD1	CASSTERGPRYEQYF	TGTGCCAGTAGTACCGAAAGGGGGCCCCGCTACGAGCAGTACTTC
TRBJ1-5	TRBV19	NA	NA	CASSNNLSNQPQHF	TGTGCCAGTAGTAACAATCTTAGCAATCAGCCCCAGCATTTT
TRBJ2-1	TRBV7-2	NA	NA	CASSLASGSGWNEQFF	TGTGCCAGCAGCTTAGCAAGTGGGAGTGGGTGGAATGAGCAGTTCTTC
TRBJ1-5	TRBV7-9	NA	NA	CASSQRQVHSNQPQHF	TGTGCCAGCAGCCAACGACAGGTCCATAGCAATCAGCCCCAGCATTTT